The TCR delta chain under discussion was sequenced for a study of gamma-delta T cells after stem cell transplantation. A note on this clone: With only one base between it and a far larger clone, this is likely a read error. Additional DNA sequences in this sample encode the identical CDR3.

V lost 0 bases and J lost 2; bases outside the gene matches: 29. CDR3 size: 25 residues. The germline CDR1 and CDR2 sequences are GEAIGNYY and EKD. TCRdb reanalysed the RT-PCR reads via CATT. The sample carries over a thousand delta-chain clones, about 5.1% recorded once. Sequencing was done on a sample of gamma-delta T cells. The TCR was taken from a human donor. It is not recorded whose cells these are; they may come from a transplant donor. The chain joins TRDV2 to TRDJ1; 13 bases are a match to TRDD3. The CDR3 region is CACDTVPTSLTGGYAFRVETDKLIF. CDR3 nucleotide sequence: TGTGCCTGTGACACCGTTCCTACGAGCCTTACTGGGGGATACGCGTTCCGCGTAGAGACCGATAAACTCATCTTT.